Following are 10 T cell receptor beta chains from one sample sequenced in a study of beta chain features in type 1 diabetes. Reverse transcribing all isolated RNA meant expressed TCRB transcripts were sequenced. Assay used: immunoSEQ multiplex PCR; TCRdb lists only in-frame clones, some missing. The table shows about 900,000 clones, with around a sixth occurring only once. The sample comprised naive CD4+ T cells from blood. The receptor source for this set is a young woman in good health.

DNA for the CDR3: TGTGCCAGCAGCCCGTTAGCGGCCTACGAGCAGTACTTC. Translating gives CASSPLAAYEQYF. The V gene is TRBV7-9, the J gene TRBJ2-7; possible D gene TRBD2, 6 bases. This CDR3 spans 13 amino acids. Per the germline V gene, CDR1 is SEHNR and CDR2 is FQNEAQ (reference sequence). With 5 bases removed from V and 2 bases from J, the gap between germline ends came to 10 bases.

This sequence joins TRBV5-6 and TRBJ2-7, with 8 bases fitting TRBD1. CDR3 length: 16 amino acids. Looked up from germline, CDR1 is SGHDT and CDR2 is YYEEEE. Losses at the gene ends were 3 bases for V and 0 bases for J; bases not matched to a gene: 8. This CDR3 reads CASSSAGTGDSYEQYF. The CDR3, as DNA: TGTGCCAGCAGCTCAGCAGGGACAGGTGACTCCTACGAGCAGTACTTC.

This CDR3 reads CASTRPGALIHEQFF. CDR3 coding DNA: TGTGCCAGTACCCGTCCAGGGGCACTTATCCATGAGCAGTTCTTC. This rearrangement joins TRBV19 to TRBJ2-1, with a possible D match to TRBD1 (6 bases). Between the trimmed V and J ends, which lost 7 bases and 8 bases, there was a span of 21 bases. The CDR3 is 15 amino acids. From germline, CDR1 is LNHDA and CDR2 SQIVND (reference sequence).

A few counts support this clone. The chain uses TRBV29-1 and TRBJ2-1, with TRBD1 matching 11 bases. This CDR3 has 15 residues. Germline loops: CDR1 SQVTM, CDR2 ANQGSEA. The J segment lost 5 bases and the V segment lost 3 bases, leaving 6 bases of the junction unmatched. The CDR3 reads CSVEGGQGAHNEQFF. CDR3 in DNA: TGCAGCGTTGAGGGAGGACAGGGGGCACACAATGAGCAGTTCTTC.

This clone was detected only once. The rearrangement joins TRBV5-1 to TRBJ2-1; D remains ambiguous. Trimming removed 2 bases at V and 8 bases at J, with 8 bases between. CDR3 length: 12 amino acids. The germline gives CDR1 SGHRS, CDR2 YFSETQ. The CDR3 loop is CASSLVFDEQFF. Written as DNA, the CDR3 is TGCGCCAGCAGCTTAGTATTCGATGAGCAGTTCTTC.

This clone showed up just a few times. V gene TRBV5-1 combines with J gene TRBJ2-7; D uncertain. V lost 3 bases to trimming and J lost 4 bases, with 20 bases between them. This CDR3 has 16 amino acids. Germline CDR1 is SGHRS and CDR2 is YFSETQ. The DNA of the CDR3 is TGCGCCAGCAGCTGGATGGACGGACCGAAGCGATACGAGCAGTACTTC. Amino acids: CASSWMDGPKRYEQYF.

This clone appeared a few times. The rearrangement joins TRBV5-6 to TRBJ2-7; a possible D gene is TRBD1 (6 bases). The CDR3 contains 16 residues. Germline CDR1 reads SGHDT; CDR2 reads YYEEEE. V dropped 3 bases and J dropped 4 bases, with 20 bases sitting between them. CDR3 sequence (DNA): TGTGCCAGCAGCTCGACAGGTACGAATTTGGGATACGAGCAGTACTTC. It specifies CASSSTGTNLGYEQYF.

J is TRBJ1-3 and V is TRBV10-3; D call uncertain. The CDR3 is 15 residues long. The V gene's germline CDR1 is ENHRY and CDR2 SYGVKD. The V end lost 2 bases, the J end lost 4 bases, and 12 bases lay between the germline ends. CDR3 loop: CAISEKGLAGNTIYF. The CDR3 DNA is TGTGCCATCAGTGAGAAGGGTCTGGCCGGAAACACCATATATTTT.

As concerns this clone: Other DNA variants within this sample encode the same CDR3. CDR3 bases: TGTGCCAGCAGCCCAAGTGGGGTACCCTACGAGCAGTACTTC. Encoded protein: CASSPSGVPYEQYF. The chain employs TRBV7-9 and TRBJ2-7; D uncertain. CDR1 and CDR2 from the germline V gene are SEHNR and FQNEAQ (reference sequence). The V end was cut by 5 bases, the J end by 2 bases, with 13 bases between. This CDR3 contains 14 residues.

The chain recombines TRBV4-3 with TRBJ1-5; tentative D call: TRBD1 (5 bases). V shed 0 bases and J shed 4 bases, with 10 bases lying between them. Looked up from germline, CDR1 is LGHNA and CDR2 is YSLEER. This CDR3 is built from 15 residues. The CDR3: CASSQDGEGNQPQHF. DNA for the CDR3: TGCGCCAGCAGCCAAGATGGAGAGGGGAATCAGCCCCAGCATTTT.